Here is one T cell receptor beta chain with its context. These data are taken from a study of blood T cell repertoires in COVID-19. Across the whole study: Nucleic acid was either cDNA or gDNA, and it came from T cells, B-cell-depleted T cells, or PBMCs.

Measured with immunoSEQ multiplex PCR; TCRdb has only the in-frame clones, and not every one. The sample has more than 110,000 clones; approximately 87% are singletons. The CDR3 covers 13 residues. Per the germline V gene, CDR1 is SGHRS and CDR2 is YFSETQ. V was cut by 5 bases and J by 1 base, with 7 bases left in between. V is TRBV5-1 and J is TRBJ1-5; D might be TRBD1 (5 bases). The sequence derives from a human donor in a cohort sampled during active COVID-19. What was sequenced was peripheral blood. CDR3 amino acids: CASSQGSNQPQHF. CDR3 nucleotide sequence: TGCGCCAGCAGTCAGGGAAGCAATCAGCCCCAGCATTTT.